This T cell receptor (beta chain) was recovered during a study of beta chain features in type 1 diabetes. Study-level points and caveats: Amplification by PCR could prefer shorter templates, with the same effect in patients and controls. There was a moderate but significant shortening of TCRB CDR3s in all four CD4+ subsets of Type 1 diabetes patients. Compared to healthy donors, patients appeared to have naive, central memory and Treg TCRB repertoires that were more alike.

Sequencing targeted expressed TCRB transcripts, as all isolated RNA had been reverse transcribed. Some clones are missing from TCRdb's copy, which holds only in-frame ones; the method was immunoSEQ multiplex PCR. The sample lists 630,000 or so clones, over 11% occurring once. Sorted populations all had greater than 95% purity. This CDR3 is built from 13 residues. V shed 3 bases and J shed 4 bases, with 7 bases lying between them. This clone appeared a few times. Its antigen remains unidentified. This chain joins TRBV5-7 and TRBJ2-2; D is uncertain. TRBV5-7 is filed as an ORF, its function uncertain. The sample consisted of naive CD4+ T cells from blood. The sequence was collected from a man aged 18 to 29 with type 1 diabetes. The CDR3, as DNA: TGTGCCAGCAGCTCTTACAGCACCGGGGAGCTGTTTTTT. Residues: CASSSYSTGELFF.